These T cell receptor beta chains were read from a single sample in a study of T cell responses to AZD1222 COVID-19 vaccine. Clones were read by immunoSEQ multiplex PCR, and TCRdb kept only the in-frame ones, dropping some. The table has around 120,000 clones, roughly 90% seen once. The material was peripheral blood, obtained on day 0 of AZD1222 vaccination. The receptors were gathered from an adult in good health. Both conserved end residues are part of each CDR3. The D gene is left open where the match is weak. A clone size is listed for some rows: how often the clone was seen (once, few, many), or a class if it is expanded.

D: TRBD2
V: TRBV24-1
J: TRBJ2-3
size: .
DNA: TGTGCCACCAGTGACCCCAGAGCGGGAATCACAGATACGCAGTATTTT
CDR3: CATSDPRAGITDTQYF

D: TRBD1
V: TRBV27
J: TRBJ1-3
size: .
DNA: TGTGCCAGCAGTCCGACAGGGGGAAGAGGAAACACCATATATTTT
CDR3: CASSPTGGRGNTIYF

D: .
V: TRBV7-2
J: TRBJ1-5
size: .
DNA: TGTGCCAGCAGCTTAGCCGGGGGGCCCAATCAGCCCCAGCATTTT
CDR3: CASSLAGGPNQPQHF

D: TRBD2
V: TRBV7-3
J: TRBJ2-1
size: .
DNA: TGTGCCAGCAGCGATACAGCCGTACGGCGGGAGCGGCAGTTCTTC
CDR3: CASSDTAVRRERQFF

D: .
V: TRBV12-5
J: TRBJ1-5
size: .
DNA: TGTGCTAGTGGTTTGGACAGGGATCAGCCCCAGCATTTT
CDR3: CASGLDRDQPQHF

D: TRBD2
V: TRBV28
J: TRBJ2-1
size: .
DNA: TGTGCCAGCAGTCGACCAATAGCGGGGGGGCATGAGCAGTTCTTC
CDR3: CASSRPIAGGHEQFF

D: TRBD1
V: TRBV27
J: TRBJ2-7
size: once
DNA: TGTGCCAGCAGCGGTGCGGGACAGGGTTACGAGCAGTACTTC
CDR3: CASSGAGQGYEQYF

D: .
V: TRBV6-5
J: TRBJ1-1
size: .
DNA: TGTGCCAGCAGTTACCACAGGGCCGATTTGAACACTGAAGCTTTCTTT
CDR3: CASSYHRADLNTEAFF

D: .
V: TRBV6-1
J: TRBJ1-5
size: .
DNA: TGTGCCAGCAGTGAGTCAAGGACCAATCAGCCCCAGCATTTT
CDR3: CASSESRTNQPQHF

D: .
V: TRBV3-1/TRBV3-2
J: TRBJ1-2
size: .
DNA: TGTGCCAGCAGCCAGGTAGGGGGATATGGCTACACCTTC
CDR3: CASSQVGGYGYTF

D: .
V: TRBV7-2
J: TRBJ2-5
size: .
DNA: TGTGCCAGCAGTTCGCCAAACTACAGGGACGGTCAAGAGACCCAGTACTTC
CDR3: CASSSPNYRDGQETQYF

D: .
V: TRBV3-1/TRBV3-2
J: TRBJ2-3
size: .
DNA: TGTGCCAGCAGCCAATTGGCCGGGGGCACAGATACGCAGTATTTT
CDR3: CASSQLAGGTDTQYF

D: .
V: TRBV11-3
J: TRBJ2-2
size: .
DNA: TGTGCCAGCAGCCACGGGACGGCGAACACCGGGGAGCTGTTTTTT
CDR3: CASSHGTANTGELFF

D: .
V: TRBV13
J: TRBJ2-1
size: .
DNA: TGTGCCAGCAGCTTCGGAGCTAGCGCCCTCCTAGGTTCCTACAATGAGCAGTTCTTC
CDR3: CASSFGASALLGSYNEQFF

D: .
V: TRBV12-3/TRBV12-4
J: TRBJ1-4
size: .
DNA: TGTGCCAGCAGTTTTAATGAAAAACTGTTTTTT
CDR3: CASSFNEKLFF

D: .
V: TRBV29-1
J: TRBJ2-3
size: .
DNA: TGCAGCGTTGTGGGACTGGGGGGAGATACGCAGTATTTT
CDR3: CSVVGLGGDTQYF

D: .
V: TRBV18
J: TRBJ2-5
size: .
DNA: TGTGCCAGCTCTCGGTACCAAGAGACCCAGTACTTC
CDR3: CASSRYQETQYF

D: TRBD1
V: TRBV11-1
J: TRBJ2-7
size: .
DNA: TGTGCCAGCAGCCTCCCGGGACAGGGCGCCGAGCAGTACTTC
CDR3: CASSLPGQGAEQYF

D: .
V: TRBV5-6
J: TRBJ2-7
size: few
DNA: TGTGCCAGCAGAAACCGGGACATCTACTACGAGCAGTACTTC
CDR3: CASRNRDIYYEQYF

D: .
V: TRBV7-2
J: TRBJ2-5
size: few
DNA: TGTGCCAGCAGCTTAACTTCCGGGAGCGAAGAGACCCAGTACTTC
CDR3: CASSLTSGSEETQYF

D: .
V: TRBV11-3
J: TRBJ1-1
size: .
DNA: TGTGCCAGCAGCTTAGTTCCCGTGGGTTTTGACACTGAAGCTTTCTTT
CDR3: CASSLVPVGFDTEAFF

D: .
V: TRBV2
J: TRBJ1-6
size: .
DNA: TGTGCCAGCAGTTGGAATGACGATAATTCACCCCTCCACTTT
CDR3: CASSWNDDNSPLHF

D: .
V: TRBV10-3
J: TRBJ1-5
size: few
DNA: TGTGCCATCAGTGGTTCGGGGGGCGACCTGAATCAGCCCCAGCATTTT
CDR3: CAISGSGGDLNQPQHF

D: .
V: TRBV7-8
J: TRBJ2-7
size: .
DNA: TGTGCCAGCAGCTTAGCGGGCCGTCGGAGCTCCTACGAGCAGTACTTC
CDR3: CASSLAGRRSSYEQYF

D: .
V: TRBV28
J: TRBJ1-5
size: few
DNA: TGTGCCAGCAGTTTACGACAGACCAATCAGCCCCAGCATTTT
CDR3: CASSLRQTNQPQHF

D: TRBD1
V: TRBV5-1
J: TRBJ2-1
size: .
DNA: TGCGCCAGCAGCGGACAGGGCCGGGAGCAGTTCTTC
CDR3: CASSGQGREQFF

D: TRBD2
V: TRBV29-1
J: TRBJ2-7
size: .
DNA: TGCAGCGCCGTAGGGTTAGCGGGAGTGAACGAGCAGTACTTC
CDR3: CSAVGLAGVNEQYF

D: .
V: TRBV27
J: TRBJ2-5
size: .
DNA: TGTGCCAGCAGTTTGAGGGACTCCCAGTGGGAGACCCAGTACTTC
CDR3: CASSLRDSQWETQYF

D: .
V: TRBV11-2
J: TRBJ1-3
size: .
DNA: TGTGCCAGCAGCTTTATGGCCCTTGGAAACACCATATATTTT
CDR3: CASSFMALGNTIYF

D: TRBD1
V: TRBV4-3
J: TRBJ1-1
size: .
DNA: TGCGCCAGCAGCCGGGGCCTTGACAGGGCCGCTGAAGCTTTCTTT
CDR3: CASSRGLDRAAEAFF

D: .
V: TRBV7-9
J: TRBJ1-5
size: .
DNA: TGTGCCAGCAGCCCGGACGGGACACGTAATCAGCCCCAGCATTTT
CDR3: CASSPDGTRNQPQHF

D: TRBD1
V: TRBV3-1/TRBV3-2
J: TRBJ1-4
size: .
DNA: TGTGCCAGCAGCGCGACAGGGATCCCCAATGAAAAACTGTTTTTT
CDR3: CASSATGIPNEKLFF

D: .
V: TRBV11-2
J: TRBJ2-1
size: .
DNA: TGTGCCAGCAGCCCATACGTCTACAATGAGCAGTTCTTC
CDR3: CASSPYVYNEQFF

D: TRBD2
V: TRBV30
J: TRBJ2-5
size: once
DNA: TGTGCCTGGAGGGCTAGCGGGGGGAGGGAGACCCAGTACTTC
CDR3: CAWRASGGRETQYF

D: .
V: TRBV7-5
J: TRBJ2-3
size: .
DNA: TGTGTCAGAAGCCCTCCGGGTCTTCGCACAGATACGCAGTATTTT
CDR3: CVRSPPGLRTDTQYF

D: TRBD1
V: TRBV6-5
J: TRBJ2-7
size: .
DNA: TGTGCCAGCAGTTACTCGAACAGGGGATCCTACGAGCAGTACTTC
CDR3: CASSYSNRGSYEQYF

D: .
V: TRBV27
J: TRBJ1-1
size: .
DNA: TGTGCCAGCAGTACCATTCTACCCTGGATAACGGACACTGAAGCTTTCTTT
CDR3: CASSTILPWITDTEAFF

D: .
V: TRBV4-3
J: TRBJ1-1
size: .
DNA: TGCGCCAGCAGCCAAGATCTAAGCCTAGGCAGGGAAGCTTTCTTT
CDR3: CASSQDLSLGREAFF

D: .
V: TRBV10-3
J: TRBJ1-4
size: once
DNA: TGTGCCATCTCCCATGCAACTAATGAAAAACTGTTTTTT
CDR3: CAISHATNEKLFF

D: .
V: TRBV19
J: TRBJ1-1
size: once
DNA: TGTGGAAGTAGTATACGGCCGGCTTTGAACACTGAAGCTTTCTTT
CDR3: CGSSIRPALNTEAFF

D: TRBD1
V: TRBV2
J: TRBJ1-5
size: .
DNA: TGTGCCAGCAGAGTCGGGACAGGGGCAAATCAGCCCCAGCATTTT
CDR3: CASRVGTGANQPQHF

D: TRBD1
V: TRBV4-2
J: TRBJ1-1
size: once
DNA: TGTGCCAGCAGGCCGGGAGGACAGGGTGGGACTGAAGCTTTCTTT
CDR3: CASRPGGQGGTEAFF

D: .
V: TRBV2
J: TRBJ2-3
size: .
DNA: TGTGCCAGCAGTCTCGAGGCCACAGATACGCAGTATTTT
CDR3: CASSLEATDTQYF

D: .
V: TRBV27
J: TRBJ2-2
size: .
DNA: TGTGCCAGCAGACCCCTAGCTACGGCAAACACCGGGGAGCTGTTTTTT
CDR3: CASRPLATANTGELFF

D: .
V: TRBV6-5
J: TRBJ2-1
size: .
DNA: TGTGCCAGCAGTTACGACGGTGGAGGGGGGGATGAGCAGTTCTTC
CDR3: CASSYDGGGGDEQFF

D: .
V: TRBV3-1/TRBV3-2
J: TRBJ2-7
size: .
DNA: TGTGCCAGCAGCCAAGGGGGTAGGGGAAACGAGCAGTACTTC
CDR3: CASSQGGRGNEQYF

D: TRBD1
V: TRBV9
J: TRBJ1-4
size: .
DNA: TGTGCCAGCAGCGACCGGACAGGGACTAATGAAAAACTGTTTTTT
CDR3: CASSDRTGTNEKLFF

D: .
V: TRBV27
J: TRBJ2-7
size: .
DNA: TGTGCCAGCAGGCGGGACAGTTCCTACGAGCAGTACTTC
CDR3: CASRRDSSYEQYF